Here is one T cell receptor beta chain with its context. Its antigen is not known. The sample originates from a study of Ad26.COV2.S vaccination and SARS-CoV-2 variants. Study-wide results and caveats: Vaccinees reportedly had broad spike-specific CD8+ and CD4+ T cell responses.

This table comes from immunoSEQ multiplex PCR, and its TCRdb copy is limited to in-frame clones, with some not included. In the table there are about 480,000 clones, approximately 88% of which are singletons. The sample's treatment: about 20 received Ad26.COV2.S at low or high dose, single or two shots; about five received placebo; per-sample allocation not given. The study sampled participants on day 63 after the first vaccine or placebo injection. The donor was a Boston adult aged 18-55 years. Built on an Ad26 vector, the vaccine expressed Wuhan-strain SARS-CoV-2 spike. The CDR3 contains 13 residues. V was shortened by 1 base and J by 3 bases, with 8 bases between the two germline ends. CDR1 and CDR2 (germline): SQVTM, ANQGSEA.

V is TRBV29-1 and J is TRBJ2-3; D is perhaps TRBD2 (5 bases). The clonotype originates from a person aged 18-65 years who received the Ad26.COV2.S COVID-19 vaccine or a placebo. The material was peripheral blood, obtained in a trial of Ad26.COV2.S vaccine versus placebo. The CDR3 nucleotides read TGCAGCGTTGAAGCGGGATGGACAGATACGCAGTATTTT. Translated: CSVEAGWTDTQYF.